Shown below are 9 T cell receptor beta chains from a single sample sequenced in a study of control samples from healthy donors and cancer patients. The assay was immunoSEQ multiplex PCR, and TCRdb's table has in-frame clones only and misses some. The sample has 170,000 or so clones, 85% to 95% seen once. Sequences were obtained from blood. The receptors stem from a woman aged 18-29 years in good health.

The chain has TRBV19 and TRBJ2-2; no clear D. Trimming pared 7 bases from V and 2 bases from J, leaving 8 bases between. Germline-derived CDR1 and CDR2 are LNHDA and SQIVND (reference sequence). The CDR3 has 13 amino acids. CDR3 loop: CASTPYNTGELFF. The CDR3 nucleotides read TGTGCCAGTACCCCTTATAACACCGGGGAGCTGTTTTTT.

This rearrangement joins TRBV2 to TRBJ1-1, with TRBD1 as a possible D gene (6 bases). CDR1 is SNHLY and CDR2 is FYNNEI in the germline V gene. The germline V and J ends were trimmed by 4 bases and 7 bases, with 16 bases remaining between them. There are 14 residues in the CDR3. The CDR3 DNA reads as TGTGCCAGCAGTGGGGACATCCTCAGGGGTGAAGCTTTCTTT. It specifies CASSGDILRGEAFF.

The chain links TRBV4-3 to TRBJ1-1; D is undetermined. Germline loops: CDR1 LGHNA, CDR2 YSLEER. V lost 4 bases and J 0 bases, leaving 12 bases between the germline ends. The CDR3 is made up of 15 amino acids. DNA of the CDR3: TGCGCCAGCAGCCCGGGCGAAGGGTTGAACACTGAAGCTTTCTTT. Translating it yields CASSPGEGLNTEAFF.

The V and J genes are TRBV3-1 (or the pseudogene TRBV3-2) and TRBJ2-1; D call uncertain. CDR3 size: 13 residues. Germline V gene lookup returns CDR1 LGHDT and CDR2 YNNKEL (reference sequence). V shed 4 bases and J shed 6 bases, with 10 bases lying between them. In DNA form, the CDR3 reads TGTGCCAGCAGCCGAGGCAGCCCCAATGAGCAGTTCTTC. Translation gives CASSRGSPNEQFF.

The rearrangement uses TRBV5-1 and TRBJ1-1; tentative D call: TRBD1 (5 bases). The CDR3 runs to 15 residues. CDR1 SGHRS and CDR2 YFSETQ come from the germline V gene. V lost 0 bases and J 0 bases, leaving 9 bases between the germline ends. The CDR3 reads CASSLVGTMNTEAFF. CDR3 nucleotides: TGCGCCAGCAGCTTGGTGGGGACGATGAACACTGAAGCTTTCTTT.

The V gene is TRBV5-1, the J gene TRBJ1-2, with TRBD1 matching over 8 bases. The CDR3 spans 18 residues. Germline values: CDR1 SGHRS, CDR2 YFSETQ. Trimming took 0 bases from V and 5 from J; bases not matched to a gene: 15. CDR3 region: CASSLGRSGGWLLYGYTF. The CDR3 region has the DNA TGCGCCAGCAGCTTGGGGAGGTCAGGGGGCTGGTTGTTATATGGCTACACCTTC.

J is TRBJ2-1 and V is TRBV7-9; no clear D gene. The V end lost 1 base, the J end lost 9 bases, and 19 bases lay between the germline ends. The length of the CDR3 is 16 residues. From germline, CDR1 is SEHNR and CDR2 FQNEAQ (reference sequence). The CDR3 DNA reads TGTGCCAGCAGCTTAGTAGTCAACAGCCCCCAAGCTGAGCAGTTCTTC. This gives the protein CASSLVVNSPQAEQFF.

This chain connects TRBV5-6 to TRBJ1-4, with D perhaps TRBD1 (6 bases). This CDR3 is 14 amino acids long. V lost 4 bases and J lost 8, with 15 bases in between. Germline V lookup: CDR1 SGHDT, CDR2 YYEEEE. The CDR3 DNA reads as TGTGCCAGCAGCCTGGGGGGCGTAGGAGAAAAACTGTTTTTT. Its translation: CASSLGGVGEKLFF.

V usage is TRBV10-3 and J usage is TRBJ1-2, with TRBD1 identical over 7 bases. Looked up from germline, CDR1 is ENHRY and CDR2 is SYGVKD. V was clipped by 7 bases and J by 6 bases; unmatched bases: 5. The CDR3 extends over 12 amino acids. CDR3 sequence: CAITQGSDGYTF. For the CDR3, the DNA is TGTGCCATCACACAGGGGTCGGATGGCTACACCTTC.